What follows are 7 T cell receptor beta chains derived from one specimen sequenced in a study of OX40 agonist ivuxolimab in advanced cancers. Produced via immunoSEQ multiplex PCR; TCRdb's table is partial and in-frame only. The sample holds 96,000 or so clones, 84% seen once. The sequences come from CD4+ or CD8+ T cells sorted from blood, collected in a trial of the OX40 agonist ivuxolimab. These receptor sequences come from an adult with an advanced solid tumor such as melanoma, head and neck, liver or kidney cancer.

This clone turned up a few times. In DNA, the CDR3 is TGTGCCATCAGTTACGACAGAGACTATGGCTACACCTTC. The encoded protein is CAISYDRDYGYTF. This chain connects TRBV10-3 to TRBJ1-2, with D perhaps matching TRBD1 (5 bases). The CDR3 is 13 residues long. Germline CDR1 ENHRY, CDR2 SYGVKD. With 5 bases removed from V and 3 bases from J, the gap between germline ends came to 10 bases.

This chain links TRBV1 with TRBJ1-3; TRBD1 is the table's D call and was not checked against the DNA. TRBV1 is assigned pseudogene status. CDR3 length: 16 amino acids. This CDR3 reads CTSSRCDRGSGNTIYF. Here the CDR3 DNA reads TGCACCAGCAGCCGGTGCGACAGGGGCTCTGGAAACACCATATATTTT.

The chain uses TRBV7-9 and TRBJ2-3, with a weak D call TRBD1 (6 bases). Between the trimmed V and J ends, which lost 5 bases and 4 bases, there was a span of 10 bases. The CDR3 contains 13 residues. The germline V gene encodes CDR1 SEHNR and CDR2 FQNEAQ (reference sequence). Written as DNA, the CDR3 is TGTGCCAGCAGCCTTACAGGGTCAGATACGCAGTATTTT. Its translation: CASSLTGSDTQYF.

The gene calls are TRBV7-6 and TRBJ1-3; D is uncertain. CDR1 and CDR2 from the germline V gene are SGHVS and FNYEAQ. V dropped 0 bases and J dropped 0 bases, with 3 bases sitting between them. This CDR3 has 14 amino acids. As DNA, the CDR3 is TGTGCCAGCAGCTTAGCCAGCTCTGGAAACACCATATATTTT. Its translation: CASSLASSGNTIYF.

The rearrangement uses TRBV19 and TRBJ2-6; D is uncertain. The V and J ends lost 5 bases and 1 base respectively, with 12 bases between them. CDR3 length: 16 residues. Per the germline V gene, CDR1 is LNHDA and CDR2 is SQIVND (reference sequence). The CDR3 reads CASSLPGLSGANVLTF. In DNA form, the CDR3 reads TGTGCCAGTAGTCTCCCCGGCTTATCTGGGGCCAACGTCCTGACTTTC. Looking up the rest from reference TRBV19 and TRBJ2-6 gives the full variable domain: DGGITQSPKYLFRKEGQNVTLSCEQNLNHDAMYWYRQDPGQGLRLIYYSQIVNDFQKGDIAEGYSVSREKKESFPLTVTSAQKNPTAFYLCASSLPGLSGANVLTFGAGSRLTVL.

In its sample, this clone was seen a few times. The chain joins TRBV6-1 to TRBJ1-5; D is unclear. The CDR3 consists of 15 residues. Germline lookup yields CDR1 MNHNS and CDR2 SASEGT. V was shortened by 1 base and J by 5 bases, with 12 bases between the two germline ends. The CDR3 nucleotides are TGTGCCAGCAGTGAAGGGTTGGAGGCCCATCAGCCCCAGCATTTT. Its protein is CASSEGLEAHQPQHF.

This clone was observed once. This chain connects TRBV10-2 to TRBJ1-5, with D hard to call. V gave up 7 bases and J gave up 5 bases, with 12 bases separating them. There are 13 residues in the CDR3. The germline V gene has CDR1 WSHSY and CDR2 SAAADI. CDR3 in amino acids: CASTGKGDQPQHF. CDR3 sequence (DNA): TGCGCCAGCACAGGAAAGGGTGATCAGCCCCAGCATTTT.